These 26 T cell receptor beta chains were all obtained from the same sample, sequenced in a study of T cells after posttransplantation cyclophosphamide (dated by TCRdb to about 2016). The treatment or condition label of this sample denotes: high-dose cyclophosphamide on days +3 and +4 as single-agent GVHD prophylaxis. Busulfan and fludarabine conditioning, a related or unrelated marrow graft, and cyclophosphamide on days +3 and +4 were given to PTCy patients. Libraries were made using the immunoSEQ multiplex PCR assay. TCRdb took this table from immuneACCESS and kept in-frame rearrangements with V and J called. Such tables lack part of the clones; where checked against another copy, unresolved V genes explain under half of the gap, and the rest is unexplained. For this sample the table gives under 50,000 clones, of which roughly 91% were detected only once. The top ten constitute under 2.5% of the sample.

The sequences come from PBMCs, collected roughly 60 days after allogeneic stem cell transplant with posttransplant cyclophosphamide. All receptors come from a male patient between 60 and 69 years old who received an allogeneic stem cell transplant from a related donor and was CMV-positive. After a transplant, some T cells may have been passed on by the graft donor.

In this sample, this clone turned up once. The chain links TRBV25-1 to TRBJ2-5, with 9 bases lining up with TRBD1. This CDR3 spans 14 amino acids. Germline assignment: CDR1 MGHDK and CDR2 SYGVNS. Trimming removed 2 bases from V and 4 bases from J; junction bases left unmatched: 2. The chain's CDR3 is CASSEGGQGETQYF. CDR3 nucleotide sequence: TGTGCCAGCAGTGAAGGGGGACAGGGAGAGACCCAGTACTTC.

The V and J genes are TRBV5-1 and TRBJ2-2, with D possibly being TRBD1 (6 bases). The CDR3 contains 17 residues. Germline assignment: CDR1 SGHRS and CDR2 YFSETQ. The ends were cut back, 2 bases at V and 2 bases at J, with 16 bases in the middle. The CDR3 here is CASSFGTTGFNTGELFF. Here the CDR3 DNA reads TGCGCCAGCAGCTTCGGCACGACAGGTTTCAACACCGGGGAGCTGTTTTTT.

Comment on this clone: One end of the junction fails to match germline, which may point to a read error. This chain joins TRBV7-9 and TRBJ2-6; 7 bases map to TRBD1. The CDR3 spans 16 residues. Germline CDR1 and CDR2: SEHNR and FQNEAQ (reference sequence). The CDR3 coding sequence is TGTGCCAGCAGCCTAGCTGACAGGGCTGGGGCCAACGTCCTGACTTTC. Protein sequence: CASSLADRAGANVLTF.

In DNA, the CDR3 is TGCGCCAGCAGCTTGGAGAGCGGGGGATCCTATGGCTACACCTTC. Translating gives CASSLESGGSYGYTF. The chain recombines TRBV5-1 with TRBJ1-2, with D possibly being TRBD1 (5 bases). V was trimmed by 0 bases and J by 4 bases, leaving 13 bases between them. This CDR3 region has 15 residues. Looked up from germline, CDR1 is SGHRS and CDR2 is YFSETQ.

The chain uses TRBV7-2 and TRBJ2-5, with D possibly matching TRBD1 (6 bases). V lost 5 bases to trimming and J lost 4 bases, with 11 bases between them. CDR1 SGHTA and CDR2 FQGNSA come from the germline V gene. This CDR3 is built from 13 residues. CDR3: CASSPNRVETQYF. The CDR3 DNA follows: TGTGCCAGCAGCCCAAACAGGGTAGAGACCCAGTACTTC.

This chain connects TRBV7-9 to TRBJ1-4; 10 positions agree with TRBD1. CDR1 SEHNR and CDR2 FQNEAQ come from the germline V gene (reference sequence). With V trimmed by 7 bases and J by 5 bases, 10 bases remained unmatched. The CDR3 contains 16 residues. The CDR3 nucleotides read TGTGCCAGCACCCACCTCACGGGACAGGGGAATGAAAAACTGTTTTTT. It translates to CASTHLTGQGNEKLFF.

Worth noting for this clone: Other DNA variants within this sample encode the same CDR3. The chain joins TRBV18 to TRBJ1-1; TRBD1 matches at 7 bases. Germline V gene lookup returns CDR1 KGHSH and CDR2 LQKENI. The CDR3 is 13 residues long. V trimming: 2 bases; J trimming: 4 bases; junction bases outside the gene matches: 1. The CDR3: CASSPDRATEAFF. CDR3 coding DNA: TGTGCCAGCTCACCAGACAGGGCCACTGAAGCTTTCTTT.

In regard to this clone: One end of the junction does not line up with germline, which may come from a read error. Other DNA sequences from this sample encode an identical CDR3 as well. This rearrangement joins TRBV28 to TRBJ2-3, with 13 bases that match TRBD2. Germline V gene data show CDR1 as MDHEN and CDR2 as SYDVKM. This CDR3 region has 19 residues. The CDR3 loop reads CASSLFTSGGAGGTDTQYF. In DNA form, the CDR3 reads TGCGCCAGCAGTTTATTTACTAGCGGGGGGGCCGGTGGCACAGATACGCAGTATTTT.

The genes are TRBV2 and TRBJ2-7, with D perhaps TRBD1 (5 bases). The CDR3 contains 12 residues. Germline V CDR1 and CDR2: SNHLY, FYNNEI. V was pared by 7 bases and J by 6 bases, with 13 bases between. This CDR3 reads CASTKVGAEQYV. The CDR3 DNA follows: TGTGCCAGCACTAAGGTAGGGGCCGAGCAGTACGTC.

V and J are TRBV6-5 and TRBJ1-1; 9 bases are shared with TRBD1. This CDR3 is 15 amino acids long. J lost 4 bases, V lost 8 bases, and 11 bases had no gene match. CDR1 is MNHEY and CDR2 is SVGAGI in the germline V gene. The CDR3 DNA sequence: TGTGCCAGCCACTGGGCCGGGACAGGGTCCACTGAAGCTTTCTTT. Protein: CASHWAGTGSTEAFF.

This chain links TRBV10-3 with TRBJ1-2; perhaps TRBD1 as D (6 bases). Trimming stripped 10 bases from V and 3 bases from J, with 15 bases between. The CDR3 has 13 amino acids. Germline CDR1 is ENHRY and CDR2 is SYGVKD. The CDR3 DNA is TGTGCCACCTGGAGACAGGCTGACTATGGCTACACCTTC. It encodes CATWRQADYGYTF.

The rearrangement joins TRBV5-6 to TRBJ1-2; TRBD1 matches at 7 bases. This CDR3 comprises 14 residues. J lost 0 bases, V lost 3 bases, and 2 bases had no gene match. From germline, CDR1 is SGHDT and CDR2 YYEEEE. The CDR3 DNA follows: TGTGCCAGCAGCTCGGGACAGACTAACTATGGCTACACCTTC. It yields the protein CASSSGQTNYGYTF.

This clone was observed a single time. The chain combines TRBV19 with TRBJ1-2; 7 nucleotides match TRBD1. CDR1 is LNHDA, CDR2 SQIVND, per germline (reference sequence). The CDR3 has 19 amino acids. V dropped 5 bases and J dropped 1; count of bases not matched to a gene: 19. CDR3 in amino acids: CASSRQGVVDKSFNYGYTF. The CDR3 DNA reads TGTGCCAGTAGTCGACAGGGAGTGGTGGATAAATCGTTTAACTATGGCTACACCTTC.

The chain links TRBV4-1 to TRBJ2-1; 10 positions agree with TRBD2. V was pared by 2 bases and J by 1 base, with 8 bases of the junction left unmatched. The CDR3 sequence is 18 residues long. The germline CDR1 and CDR2 sequences are MGHRA and YSYEKL. The DNA for the CDR3 is TGCGCCAGCAGCCAAAAGCGGGGGGGCCTCGTATCCTACAATGAGCAGTTCTTC. Amino acids: CASSQKRGGLVSYNEQFF.

The chain employs TRBV30 and TRBJ1-5; D is uncertain. Looked up from germline, CDR1 is GTSNPN and CDR2 is SVGIG (reference sequence). The CDR3 length is 13 residues. V was clipped by 1 base and J by 8 bases, with 12 bases between them. CDR3 coding DNA: TGTGCCTGGAGTGGGCTGGAAGGAGAGCCCCAGCATTTT. Its translation: CAWSGLEGEPQHF. Variable domain in full (rest from reference TRBV30 and TRBJ1-5): SQTIHQWPATLVQPVGSPLSLECTVEGTSNPNLYWYRQAAGRGLQLLFYSVGIGQISSEVPQNLSASRPQDRQFILSSKKLLLSDSGFYLCAWSGLEGEPQHFGDGTRLSIL.

J is TRBJ2-1 and V is TRBV10-2, with TRBD1 identical over 10 bases. J lost 4 bases, V lost 9 bases, and 21 bases had no gene match. Germline-derived CDR1 and CDR2 are WSHSY and SAAADI. The CDR3 loop spans 19 amino acids. The CDR3 DNA is TGCGCCAGAGATTCGAACCGGGACAGGGGATCGCGGACTTACAATGAGCAGTTCTTC. Translated, it gives CARDSNRDRGSRTYNEQFF.

The V and J genes are TRBV27 and TRBJ1-2, with D perhaps matching TRBD1 (6 bases). V dropped 5 bases and J dropped 6 bases, with 22 bases sitting between them. Germline V lookup: CDR1 MNHEY, CDR2 SMNVEV (reference sequence). CDR3 size: 16 residues. The CDR3 DNA follows: TGTGCCAGCAGTGAAACACCGGGACATCGGGCTGATGGCTACACCTTC. Its translation is CASSETPGHRADGYTF.

The V call is TRBV7-2, the J call TRBJ2-3; TRBD2 agrees at 10 bases. Germline loops: CDR1 SGHTA, CDR2 FQGNSA. The CDR3 is 15 residues long. V trimming: 6 bases; J trimming: 4 bases; junction bases outside the gene matches: 7. CDR3 nucleotides: TGTGCCAGCAGTTCCCAAGCGGGGGGGTCAGATACGCAGTATTTT. Translated, it gives CASSSQAGGSDTQYF. The complete variable domain, with remaining parts taken from reference TRBV7-2 and TRBJ2-3, reads GAGVSQSPSNKVTEKGKDVELRCDPISGHTALYWYRQSLGQGLEFLIYFQGNSAPDKSGLPSDRFSAERTGGSVSTLTIQRTQQEDSAVYLCASSSQAGGSDTQYFGPGTRLTVL.

The chain employs TRBV9 and TRBJ2-1; 8 bases are shared with TRBD2. This CDR3 is 15 amino acids long. CDR1 is SGDLS, CDR2 YYNGEE, per germline. V was clipped by 0 bases and J by 2 bases; unmatched bases: 1. The CDR3 DNA follows: TGTGCCAGCAGCGTAGGTAGCGGGGCCTACAATGAGCAGTTCTTC. As protein: CASSVGSGAYNEQFF.

The J gene is TRBJ2-5, the V gene TRBV2, with 9 bases aligning to TRBD2. This CDR3 is built from 14 residues. Germline loops: CDR1 SNHLY, CDR2 FYNNEI. The V gene end was trimmed by 8 bases and the J gene end by 3 bases; junction bases not matched to a gene: 7. The CDR3 here is CASLKGGGEETQYF. The CDR3 nucleotides are TGTGCCAGCCTCAAGGGCGGGGGGGAAGAGACCCAGTACTTC.

The chain carries TRBV5-4 and TRBJ2-5; possible D gene TRBD1, 6 bases. Trimming removed 0 bases at V and 2 bases at J, with 8 bases between. The germline V gene encodes CDR1 SGHNT and CDR2 YYREEE (reference sequence). This CDR3 comprises 14 residues. CDR3 coding DNA: TGTGCCAGCAGCTTGGCGGGGACACAAGAGACCCAGTACTTC. It specifies CASSLAGTQETQYF. The full variable domain, in which reference TRBV5-4 and TRBJ2-5 provide the parts outside the CDR3, is ETGVTQSPTHLIKTRGQQVTLRCSSQSGHNTVSWYQQALGQGPQFIFQYYREEENGRGNFPPRFSGLQFPNYSSELNVNALELDDSALYLCASSLAGTQETQYFGPGTRLLVL.

The chain joins TRBV15 to TRBJ2-7; D gene ambiguous. The ends were cut back, 5 bases at V and 3 bases at J, with 8 bases in the middle. The CDR3 runs to 12 residues. In germline, CDR1 is LNHNV, CDR2 YYDKDF (reference sequence). CDR3 sequence reads: CATSGQNYEQYV. The CDR3, as DNA: TGTGCCACCAGCGGTCAGAACTACGAGCAGTACGTC.

The chain uses TRBV30 and TRBJ1-2; 8 bases fit TRBD1. Germline CDR1 GTSNPN, CDR2 SVGIG (reference sequence). Trimming took 4 bases from V and 6 from J; bases not matched to a gene: 22. The CDR3 length is 18 residues. Here the CDR3 reads CAWKGGVTGTGPRDGYTF. For the CDR3, the DNA is TGTGCCTGGAAGGGGGGAGTGACCGGGACAGGACCCCGTGATGGCTACACCTTC.

The V call is TRBV6-7, the J call TRBJ1-2; 9 bases fit TRBD1. TRBV6-7 is treated as an ORF (open reading frame) with a function not yet certain. V lost 8 bases and J lost 5; bases outside the gene matches: 15. This CDR3 comprises 16 residues. CDR3: CASATGQGIFWYGYTF. Here the CDR3 DNA reads TGTGCCAGCGCGACCGGACAGGGGATTTTTTGGTATGGCTACACCTTC.

This chain links TRBV7-9 with TRBJ1-4; 7 bases map to TRBD1. After removal of 5 bases from V and 8 bases from J, the junction contained 8 bases not matched to a gene. This CDR3 region has 14 residues. CDR1 and CDR2 (germline): SEHNR, FQNEAQ (reference sequence). The CDR3 sequence: CASSPHQGVEKLFF. The CDR3 coding sequence is TGTGCCAGCAGCCCACACCAGGGGGTGGAAAAACTGTTTTTT. The full variable domain, its missing parts supplied by reference TRBV7-9 and TRBJ1-4, is DTGVSQNPRHKITKRGQNVTFRCDPISEHNRLYWYRQTLGQGPEFLTYFQNEAQLEKSRLLSDRFSAERPKGSFSTLEIQRTEQGDSAMYLCASSPHQGVEKLFFGSGTQLSVL.

CDR3 sequence: CASSVADGDTQYF. Written as DNA, the CDR3 is TGTGCCAGCAGCGTAGCCGACGGGGATACGCAGTATTTT. The V and J genes are TRBV9 and TRBJ2-3; D not resolved. This CDR3 comprises 13 residues. The V gene's germline CDR1 is SGDLS and CDR2 YYNGEE. V lost 0 bases and J lost 6, with 8 bases in between.